The clone carrying this TCR beta chain was observed once. As processed by the authors: Researchers report that nucleated cell counts were estimated from reference gene primer amplification. The method was immunoSEQ multiplex PCR; TCRdb's version includes in-frame clones alone and lacks a portion of them. The V and J calls and the clone size are those of that table, but D and trimming were determined from the DNA. The table has around 230,000 clones, approximately 90% seen once. V lost 6 bases, J lost 7 bases, and 8 bases stayed unmatched. The germline V gene has CDR1 MDHEN and CDR2 SYDVKM. The CDR3 runs to 14 residues. Participant ages covered about 18 to 90 years across about two dozen US areas. The data are from a study of blood T cell repertoires in COVID-19.

Material for sequencing was PBMCs or T cells enriched from blood (not recorded which). The sequence came from a middle-aged woman with acute COVID-19. The chain joins TRBV28 to TRBJ1-2; 10 positions match TRBD1. CDR3 loop: CASSQGQGIAGYTF. For the CDR3, the DNA is TGTGCCAGCAGCCAGGGACAGGGGATTGCTGGCTACACCTTC.